This entry concerns a single TCR beta chain. Its antigen is as yet unknown. The junction does not match germline at one end; this may be a read error. The data stem from a study of tumor-infiltrating lymphocytes in primary liver carcinoma. Study background: Patients diagnosed with primary liver carcinoma received treatment through surgical resection.

TCR beta cDNA came from roughly 450 ng total RNA, primed with a constant-region primer. Construction of TCR beta libraries relied on three successive nested multiplex PCR rounds employing slightly modified ARM-PCR. The first two PCR rounds used TRBV1-TRBV30 forward primers with a C-beta reverse primer, around 10 cycles each. Each CDR3 protein gets one entry after TCRdb re-called the multiplex PCR reads with MiXCR. In the table there are 300,000 to 350,000 distinct CDR3 sequences, 65% of which are singletons. Points from the study as a whole: Pairs of tumor regions overlapped more than tumor-adjacent and tumor-blood pairs did.

The CDR3 totals 14 residues. Germline CDR1 SGHRS, CDR2 YFSETQ. Blood RNA came from unsorted whole blood; germline DNA was also extracted. Patients showed chronic HBV infection and an absence of prior treatment. Sequenced: peripheral blood. V is TRBV5-1 and J is TRBJ1-2, with 7 nucleotides matching TRBD1. This sequence originates from a man aged 35-49 years with primary liver carcinoma and hepatitis B virus infection. CDR3 coding DNA: TGCGCCAACAGCTTGGGAGGGGGCTTCGAGGGCTACACCTTC. Translation gives CANSLGGGFEGYTF.